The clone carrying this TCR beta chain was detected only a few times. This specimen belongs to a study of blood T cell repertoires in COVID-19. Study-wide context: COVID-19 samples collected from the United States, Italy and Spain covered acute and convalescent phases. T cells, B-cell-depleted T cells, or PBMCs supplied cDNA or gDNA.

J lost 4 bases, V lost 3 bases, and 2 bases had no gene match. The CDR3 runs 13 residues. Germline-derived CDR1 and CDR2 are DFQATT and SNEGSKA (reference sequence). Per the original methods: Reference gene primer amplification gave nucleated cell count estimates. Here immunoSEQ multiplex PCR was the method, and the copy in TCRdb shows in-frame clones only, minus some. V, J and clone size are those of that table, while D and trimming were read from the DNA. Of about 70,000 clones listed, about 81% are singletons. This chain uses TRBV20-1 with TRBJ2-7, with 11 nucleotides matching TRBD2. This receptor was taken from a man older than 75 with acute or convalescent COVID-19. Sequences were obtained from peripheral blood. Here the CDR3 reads CSASSGRAYEQYF. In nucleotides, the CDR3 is TGCAGTGCTAGTAGCGGGAGGGCGTACGAGCAGTACTTC.